This TCR beta chain was recorded in a study of blood T cell repertoires in COVID-19. Germline V gene sequence: CDR1 SNHLY, CDR2 FYNNEI. The CDR3 is 14 residues long. V lost 4 bases, J lost 1 base, and 1 base stayed unmatched. The protocol was immunoSEQ multiplex PCR, while the TCRdb copy is restricted to in-frame clones and leaves out a portion. This table holds 45,000 to 65,000 clones, 82% found once. The TCR sequence derives from a man aged 60-69 years with acute or convalescent COVID-19. This rearrangement joins TRBV2 to TRBJ1-5; 7 nucleotides match TRBD1. Sequenced material: peripheral blood. The CDR3 coding sequence is TGTGCCAGCAGTGGAGGGGGCAGCAATCAGCCCCAGCATTTT. Translation: CASSGGGSNQPQHF.